This T cell receptor (beta chain) emerged from a study of T cell changes during pregnancy in multiple sclerosis (dated by TCRdb to about 2019). A note on the overall study: In women with multiple sclerosis, the researchers looked at how the T cell repertoire shifted as pregnancy progressed.

As concerns this clone: Its recognized antigen is unknown. Per-nucleotide qualities are absent, and no much larger clonotype sits a single base away.

V and J lose 4 bases and 4 bases, and a span of 13 bases separates them. The CDR3 runs 14 residues from the cysteine to the phenylalanine. Of all the DNA, just the CDR3 is kept, 42 bases in frame from base 1. CDR1 and CDR2 are drawn from the germline V gene: SGHTS, YDEGEE. The library was made by the immunoSEQ multiplex PCR assay. This immuneACCESS table, as held by TCRdb, lists in-frame sequences with V and J called but not all clones. Of the missing ones, under half trace to an unresolved V gene in checked studies; the others have no known cause. This sample comprises approximately 68,000 clones, 90% to 95% of them detected only once. Clones ranked in the top ten supply under 0.9% of the sample.

The material sequenced was peripheral blood, taken in the third trimester of pregnancy. The sequence was obtained from a female donor in good health, enrolled as a control in a pregnancy study. This chain joins TRBV5-8 to TRBJ2-3; the D gene is perhaps TRBD1, on 6 matching bases. The nucleotide sequence reads as follows: TGTGCCAGCAGCGTGGACAGTTCGGCAGATACGCAGTATTTT. The encoded protein is CASSVDSSADTQYF. With the rest looked up from the reference TRBV5-8 and TRBJ2-3 genes rather than sequenced, the full variable domain is EAGVTQSPTHLIKTRGQQATLRCSPISGHTSVYWYQQALGLGLQFLLWYDEGEERNRGNFPPRFSGRQFPNYSSELNVNALELEDSALYLCASSVDSSADTQYFGPGTRLTVL.